The clone carrying this T cell receptor (beta chain) appeared once. As yet, its antigen is unknown. A read error may account for a junction end that differs from germline. The CDR3 sequence is 15 residues long. Looked up from germline, CDR1 is SGHAT and CDR2 is FQNNGV. The sample is drawn from a study of graft-versus-host responses after intestinal transplantation. Study-wide background: Induction using anti-thymocyte globulin, followed by tacrolimus and steroids for approximately three years, was given to all recipients.

Profiling relied on immunoSEQ multiplex PCR, and the TCRdb table lists in-frame clones only, not all of them. The table has 84,000 or so clones, roughly 84% seen once. The receptor was isolated from a human donor who was the organ donor for an intestinal transplant. The material sequenced was unstimulated CD8+ T cells sorted from spleen or lymph node cells, taken before transplant. The chain combines TRBV11-2 with TRBJ2-7, with 8 nucleotides matching TRBD1. The CDR3 DNA reads TGTGCCAGCAGCATAGACAGGGGCGACTCCTACGAGCAGTACTTC. Amino acids: CASSIDRGDSYEQYF.